This T cell receptor beta chain was documented in a study of graft-versus-host responses after intestinal transplantation. Overall study context: All recipients were given anti-thymocyte globulin induction, and tacrolimus and steroids were then administered for three to four years. General study results and limits: Where graft-donor T cell macrochimerism was present, patients had high graft-versus-host to host-versus-graft clonal ratios in allografts.

The researchers put some 200,000 CFSE-labeled responder cells into plates with some 200,000 irradiated, violet-dye-labeled stimulator cells. Cell sorting after the reaction yielded proliferating CFSE-low CD3+CD4+ and CD3+CD8+ responders. There are 12 residues in the CDR3. Germline V CDR1 and CDR2: MNHNY, SVGAGI (reference sequence). Trimming pared 2 bases from V and 6 bases from J, leaving 7 bases between. In this sample, this clone turned up a few times. Method: immunoSEQ multiplex PCR; TCRdb's copy keeps in-frame clones and lacks some. The data show about 21,000 clones, 40% to 45% seen once. The sequence was collected from a human patient who received an intestinal transplant. Sequenced here: alloreactive CD8+ T cells from a mixed lymphocyte reaction culture, sampled before intestinal transplant. Stated subset: CFSE-low proliferating T cells sorted from approximately six-day pre-transplant mixed lymphocyte reaction (GvH or HvG direction). The V call is TRBV6-6, the J call TRBJ1-2; D gene ambiguous. CDR3 in DNA: TGTGCCAGCAGTTACGGGATCCATGGCTACACCTTC. The encoded protein is CASSYGIHGYTF.